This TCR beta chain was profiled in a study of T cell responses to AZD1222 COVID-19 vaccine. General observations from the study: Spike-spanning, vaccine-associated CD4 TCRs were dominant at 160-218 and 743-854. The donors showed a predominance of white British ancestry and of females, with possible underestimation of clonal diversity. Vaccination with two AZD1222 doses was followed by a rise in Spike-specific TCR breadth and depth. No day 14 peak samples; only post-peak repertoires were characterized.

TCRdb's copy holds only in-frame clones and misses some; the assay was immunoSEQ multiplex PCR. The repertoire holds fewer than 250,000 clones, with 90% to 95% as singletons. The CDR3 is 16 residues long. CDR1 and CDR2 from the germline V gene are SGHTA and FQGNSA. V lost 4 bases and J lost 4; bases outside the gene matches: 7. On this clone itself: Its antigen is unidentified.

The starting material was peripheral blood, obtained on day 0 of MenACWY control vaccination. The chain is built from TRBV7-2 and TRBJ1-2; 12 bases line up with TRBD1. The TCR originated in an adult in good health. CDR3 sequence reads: CASSSRDRGLFYGYTF. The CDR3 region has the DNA TGTGCCAGCAGCTCCCGGGACAGGGGGCTTTTCTATGGCTACACCTTC.